This record looks at one TCR beta chain sequence and its context. Its antigen specificity is not known. The record has no base qualities; no much larger clone is one base away. The data stem from a study of cytomegalovirus exposure and HLA in healthy donors (dated by TCRdb to 2017 to 2019). With regard to the full study: A later analysis indicated that the 100 to 150 validation repertoires were generated on the platform also employed for the approximately 690 repertoires of the first cohort. The study aimed to test whether cataloging public T cell receptors could reveal signatures of past pathogen exposure. A separate validation cohort of roughly 110 different subjects was used in addition to the roughly 620-subject first cohort. The study combined high-throughput TCR immunosequencing, statistical association of individual TCRs with disease status, and machine learning to predict cytomegalovirus infection status. Findings and caveats that apply to the study as a whole: In the study, roughly 160 TCR beta chains were listed as associated with cytomegalovirus. A later analysis lacked HLA typing for the validation cohort, so it scored co-occurrence in that cohort across all 110 or so repertoires. The authors suggested that the approach could potentially be extended to other disease states and immunological phenotypes. While some public TCRs were present in many individuals, most TCR sequences turned up only very rarely across donors. A few of the identified cytomegalovirus-associated TCR beta chains were confirmed in vitro to be specific for cytomegalovirus antigens. In a later analysis, TCRs clustered in the first cohort were found to also tend to co-occur in the roughly 120 validation repertoires, with approximately 93% of cluster scores above 0. The classifier was reported to diagnose cytomegalovirus status with high specificity and sensitivity in both the original cohort and the validation cohort.

Separate from the roughly 630-subject first cohort, the validation cohort of 120 subjects was the group to which the donors belonged. Library preparation was by the immunoSEQ multiplex PCR assay. The authors processed their data as follows. A statistical classification framework was built to diagnose cytomegalovirus status from the catalog of TCR beta chain sequences. Not all clones reach the TCRdb copy of this immuneACCESS table, which keeps in-frame sequences only. Checked studies attribute under half of the gap to unresolved V genes and leave the rest unexplained. V and J calls and clone size come straight from that table; D and trimming were deduced from the DNA. The sample table lists under 250,000 clones, 83% of them with a count of one. The top ten hold about 6% of the sample. In the germline V gene, CDR1 corresponds to SGHTA and CDR2 to FQGTGA. A distance of 10 bases separates the germline ends of V and J, which lose 2 bases and 5 bases respectively. The CDR3 holds 14 amino acids from the cysteine to the phenylalanine. Kept here is only the CDR3 DNA, which spans 42 bases and is read in frame from base 1.

The sequence was obtained from a woman younger than 35 in good health and CMV-seronegative. Sequenced input: PBMCs. The rearrangement combines TRBV7-3 with TRBJ2-1; a confident D gene designation cannot be given. CDR3 loop: CASSLGNVNNEQFF. DNA sequence: TGTGCCAGCAGCTTAGGTAACGTAAACAATGAGCAGTTCTTC.